This T cell receptor beta chain stems from a study of cytomegalovirus exposure and HLA in healthy donors. Study-wide context: Findings of an earlier analysis included about 120 million unique TCR beta sequences from 190 million or so T cells. Study-wide points: Association of a missense DCLRE1C variant with TCR beta V- and J-gene trimming was reported in a later analysis. The study reported that TCR beta sequences accurately predicted HLA-A and HLA-B alleles in most subjects. A later analysis reportedly found fewer N-insertions in an Asian-associated ancestry cluster than the roughly 680-donor mean.

Of note for this clone: What it binds is not known.

This PCR relied on a set of 60 Vbeta primers and 13 Jbeta primers. Data came from immunoSEQ multiplex PCR; TCRdb stores just in-frame clones and leaves some out. Altogether about 90,000 clones are present, around four fifths being singletons, with the ten largest covering over 2%. This CDR3 comprises 14 residues. V shed 4 bases and J 1 base; nucleotides not matched to a gene: 5. Germline values: CDR1 SQVTM, CDR2 ANQGSEA. Source material: PBMCs. The chain joins TRBV29-1 to TRBJ1-1; 8 nucleotides align to TRBD1. The receptor was isolated from a boy aged 5-17 years in good health and CMV-seronegative. CDR3 coding DNA: TGCAGCGTTGCCTCAGGGGGCGGGAACACTGAAGCTTTCTTT. Translating gives CSVASGGGNTEAFF.